This TCR beta chain appears in the sequencing data of a study of early T cells in non-severe SARS-CoV-2 infection. Overall study results and limits: Using VDJdb, the matching emphasized anti-spike CD8 responses while missing private and CD4 specificities.

The CDR3 has 14 amino acids. The germline CDR1 and CDR2 sequences are LGHNA and YNFKEQ. In TCRdb, the 5' RACE reads were re-called with MiXCR into one record per CDR3 protein. The sample lists roughly 28,000 distinct CDR3 sequences, roughly 4.5% occurring once. Comment on this clonotype: Antigen unknown. One end of the junction fails to match germline, which may point to a read error.

The receptor comes from an adult who was a healthcare worker with PCR-confirmed SARS-CoV-2 infection or an uninfected control (not recorded which). What was sequenced was whole blood. The chain uses TRBV4-2 and TRBJ2-5; D not certain. The CDR3 protein is CASSQGRHQETQYF. The CDR3 nucleotides read TGTGCCAGCAGCCAAGGCCGCCACCAGGAGACCCAGTACTTC.